The rows below give T cell receptor beta chains drawn from one sample of a study of T cells after yellow fever vaccination. Via MiXCR, TCRdb re-called the 5' RACE reads, giving one row per CDR3 protein. The profile covers 150,000 to 200,000 distinct CDR3 sequences, with roughly 9% appearing a single time and 35% to 40% taken by the ten largest. The specimen was CD8+ T cells sorted from PBMCs, collected 45 days after the yellow fever booster vaccination. These receptors came from a man aged 18 to 29 who received the YFV17D yellow fever vaccine. The CDR3 runs from the conserved cysteine through the conserved F or W. D genes are given only for firm matches. Some rows mark clone size as missing; the rest say once, few, many or name a class of expanded clone.

v_call,j_call,cdr3_length,clone_size,d_call,cdr3_aa,cdr3_nt
TRBV2,TRBJ2-3,17,few,TRBD2,CASSDIAGGRVTDTQYF,TGTGCCAGCAGTGACATAGCGGGGGGGCGTGTCACAGATACGCAGTATTTT
TRBV6-4,TRBJ2-6,14,many,.,CASSDGSGANVLTF,TGTGCCAGCAGTGACGGATCTGGGGCCAACGTCCTGACTTTC
TRBV4-3,TRBJ2-5,15,few,.,CASSQTDGFRETQYF,TGCGCCAGCAGCCAAACGGACGGATTTCGGGAGACCCAGTACTTC
TRBV6-2/TRBV6-3,TRBJ2-5,15,many,TRBD2,CASRLRLAPQETQYF,TGTGCCAGCAGGCTCCGACTAGCGCCTCAAGAGACCCAGTACTTC
TRBV4-1,TRBJ2-2,16,.,TRBD1,CASSPPGQTLSGELFF,TGCGCCAGCAGCCCCCCGGGACAGACGCTATCAGGGGAGCTGTTTTTT
TRBV9,TRBJ2-3,17,many,TRBD2,CASSPGTSGGPTDTQYF,TGTGCCAGCAGCCCCGGGACTAGCGGGGGGCCCACAGATACGCAGTATTTT
TRBV6-5,TRBJ1-2,16,few,.,CASSYSIPQDPNGYTF,TGTGCCAGCAGTTACTCAATTCCTCAGGACCCCAATGGCTACACCTTC
TRBV6-1,TRBJ2-6,15,few,.,CASDEGGSGANVLTF,TGTGCCAGCGACGAAGGGGGCTCTGGGGCCAACGTCCTGACTTTC
TRBV5-1,TRBJ1-4,15,few,TRBD1,CASRDDRVNHGKLFF,TGCGCCAGCAGGGACGACAGGGTTAATCACGGAAAACTGTTTTTT
TRBV12-3/TRBV12-4,TRBJ2-5,16,few,TRBD1,CASSFRTGGLIETQYF,TGTGCCAGCAGTTTTAGGACAGGGGGCCTGATAGAGACCCAGTACTTC
TRBV4-1,TRBJ1-1,14,.,.,CASSRITGTTEAFF,TGCGCCAGCAGCCGAATAACAGGGACAACTGAAGCTTTCTTT
TRBV4-3,TRBJ1-5,15,.,.,CASSQGIGQNQPLHF,TGCGCCAGCAGCCAAGGGATTGGACAGAATCAGCCCCTGCATTTT
TRBV4-2,TRBJ2-3,18,few,TRBD1,CASSNYRDREEGTDTQYF,TGTGCCAGCAGCAACTACCGGGACAGGGAAGAGGGCACAGATACGCAGTATTTT
TRBV28,TRBJ1-5,11,few,.,CASSHNQPQHF,TGTGCCAGCAGTCACAATCAGCCCCAGCATTTT
TRBV15,TRBJ2-2,15,few,.,CATSRALADTGELFF,TGTGCCACCAGCAGAGCTCTAGCAGACACCGGGGAGCTGTTTTTT
TRBV5-1,TRBJ1-5,13,few,.,CASSLIGNQPQHF,TGCGCCAGCAGCTTGATTGGCAATCAGCCCCAGCATTTT
TRBV27,TRBJ2-7,13,few,.,CASRLASPYEQYF,TGTGCCAGCAGATTGGCGTCCCCCTACGAGCAGTACTTC
TRBV7-9,TRBJ2-2,16,.,.,CASSLASGVNTGELFF,TGTGCCAGCAGCTTAGCGTCGGGGGTGAACACCGGGGAGCTGTTTTTT
TRBV6-5,TRBJ2-5,13,few,.,CASGVGVLETQYF,TGTGCCAGCGGGGTGGGGGTGCTGGAGACCCAGTACTTC
TRBV4-1,TRBJ2-7,12,.,.,CASSQEGFVQYF,TGCGCCAGCAGCCAAGAAGGGTTCGTGCAGTACTTC
TRBV7-9,TRBJ1-2,15,.,TRBD1,CASKPGQDLLYGYTF,TGTGCCAGCAAACCGGGACAGGACCTGCTCTATGGCTACACCTTC
TRBV4-1,TRBJ2-2,14,.,.,CASTLAPNTGELFF,TGCGCCAGCACCTTAGCCCCGAACACCGGGGAGCTGTTTTTT
TRBV7-8,TRBJ2-7,12,few,TRBD1,CASSLGQEQQYF,TGTGCCAGCAGCCTCGGACAGGAACAGCAGTACTTC
TRBV11-2,TRBJ2-5,15,many,TRBD2,CASTFTGRVIETQYF,TGTGCCAGCACGTTTACGGGGAGGGTGATTGAGACCCAGTACTTC
TRBV25-1,TRBJ2-3,14,few,.,CASATWSSTDTQYF,TGTGCCAGCGCAACCTGGTCTAGCACAGATACGCAGTATTTT
TRBV20-1,TRBJ2-7,16,.,.,CSARDLSGTFSYEQYF,TGCAGTGCTAGAGATCTATCTGGCACGTTCTCCTACGAGCAGTACTTC
TRBV7-2,TRBJ2-2,17,.,.,CASNHSPQGPNTGELFF,TGTGCCAGCAACCACTCCCCCCAGGGACCGAACACCGGGGAGCTGTTTTTT
TRBV12-3/TRBV12-4,TRBJ2-4,15,.,.,CASSRPGGAKNIQYF,TGTGCCAGCAGTCGACCCGGCGGGGCCAAAAACATTCAGTACTTC
TRBV19,TRBJ2-1,13,.,TRBD1,CASSAGQGAEQFF,TGTGCCAGTAGTGCCGGACAGGGCGCTGAGCAGTTCTTC
TRBV7-7,TRBJ2-1,15,many,TRBD2,CASSSLAGGPDEQFF,TGTGCCAGCAGCTCACTAGCGGGGGGGCCCGATGAGCAGTTCTTC
TRBV19,TRBJ2-6,17,few,.,CASRTFPLESGANVLTF,TGTGCCAGCAGAACCTTCCCCCTAGAGTCTGGGGCCAACGTCCTGACTTTC
TRBV24-1,TRBJ2-3,13,.,.,CATSDPNPDTQYF,TGTGCCACCAGTGATCCAAACCCGGATACGCAGTATTTT
TRBV19,TRBJ1-1,15,few,TRBD1,CASSMGQGGNTEAFF,TGTGCCAGTAGTATGGGACAGGGAGGAAACACTGAAGCTTTCTTT
TRBV4-1,TRBJ1-2,14,.,.,CASSQVANLYGYTF,TGCGCCAGCAGCCAAGTGGCAAACCTCTATGGCTACACCTTC
TRBV4-3,TRBJ1-4,16,once,.,CASSQEGSRENEKLFF,TGCGCCAGCAGCCAAGAGGGGAGCAGGGAAAACGAAAAACTGTTTTTT
TRBV7-2,TRBJ2-1,12,.,.,CASSNGGIEQFF,TGTGCCAGCAGCAACGGGGGCATTGAGCAGTTCTTC